Each of the 20 T cell receptor beta chains below was sequenced from the same sample in a study of OX40 agonist ivuxolimab in advanced cancers. Repertoires were generated with immunoSEQ multiplex PCR, while TCRdb's copy carries only in-frame clones and drops some. The repertoire has about 30,000 clones, 75% to 90% of them found once; the top ten carry 25% to 30%. The source was CD4+ or CD8+ T cells sorted from blood, collected in a trial of the OX40 agonist ivuxolimab. The receptors were sampled from an adult with an advanced solid tumor such as melanoma, head and neck, liver or kidney cancer.

This chain links TRBV6-5 with TRBJ2-1; TRBD2 matches at 14 bases. This CDR3 spans 16 amino acids. Germline CDR1 and CDR2: MNHEY and SVGAGI. V gave up 2 bases and J gave up 9 bases; unmatched junction bases: 6. CDR3 sequence: CASSYPRLAGGGEQFF. DNA of the CDR3: TGTGCCAGCAGTTACCCTAGACTAGCGGGGGGGGGTGAGCAGTTCTTC.

The chain has TRBV27 and TRBJ1-5; D gene unclear. The CDR3 is made up of 14 amino acids. V was cut by 0 bases and J by 0 bases, with 3 bases left in between. Per the germline V gene, CDR1 is MNHEY and CDR2 is SMNVEV (reference sequence). The CDR3 spells CASSLSVSNQPQHF. In DNA form, the CDR3 reads TGTGCCAGCAGTTTATCGGTTAGCAATCAGCCCCAGCATTTT.

The chain couples TRBV5-5 to TRBJ2-1, with 9 bases lining up with TRBD2. Germline values: CDR1 SGHKS, CDR2 YYEKEE (reference sequence). V was pared by 1 base and J by 2 bases, with 10 bases of the junction left unmatched. The CDR3 contains 18 residues. The CDR3 here is CASSLMTSGREPYNEQFF. The CDR3 coding sequence is TGTGCCAGCAGCTTGATGACTAGCGGACGGGAGCCCTACAATGAGCAGTTCTTC.

The V call is TRBV2, the J call TRBJ2-2, with 10 bases identical to TRBD1. The CDR3 consists of 15 residues. V lost 3 bases to trimming and J lost 7 bases; unmatched junction nucleotides: 5. Germline V gives CDR1 SNHLY, CDR2 FYNNEI. The CDR3 loop reads CASSDDRGLGGELFF. The CDR3 DNA reads TGTGCCAGCAGTGACGACAGGGGGCTGGGCGGGGAGCTGTTTTTT.

In its sample, this clone was seen once. The chain joins TRBV19 to TRBJ2-7; 7 nucleotides align to TRBD2. The V gene end was trimmed by 6 bases and the J gene end by 3 bases; junction bases not matched to a gene: 5. Germline values: CDR1 LNHDA, CDR2 SQIVND (reference sequence). This CDR3 comprises 13 residues. The CDR3 reads CASSPGTNYEQYF. The CDR3 DNA sequence: TGTGCCAGTAGCCCCGGGACTAACTACGAGCAGTACTTC.

This chain links TRBV7-9 with TRBJ1-4, with 10 bases lining up with TRBD1. The germline gives CDR1 SEHNR, CDR2 FQNEAQ (reference sequence). This CDR3 is built from 16 residues. V gave up 5 bases and J gave up 8 bases; unmatched junction bases: 11. CDR3 DNA sequence: TGTGCCAGCAGCCTCCGGGACAGGGGCACGGGAGAAAAACTGTTTTTT. This codes for CASSLRDRGTGEKLFF. Full variable domain (rest looked up from reference TRBV7-9 and TRBJ1-4): DTGVSQNPRHKITKRGQNVTFRCDPISEHNRLYWYRQTLGQGPEFLTYFQNEAQLEKSRLLSDRFSAERPKGSFSTLEIQRTEQGDSAMYLCASSLRDRGTGEKLFFGSGTQLSVL.

The chain carries TRBV11-2 and TRBJ2-7; the D is unclear. CDR1 is SGHAT, CDR2 FQNNGV, per germline. Trimming took off 1 base at V and 0 bases at J, with 10 bases between the two ends. The CDR3 sequence is 15 residues long. The CDR3 here is CASSLVGQSSYEQYF. CDR3 DNA: TGTGCCAGCAGCTTAGTTGGGCAGAGCTCCTACGAGCAGTACTTC.

This clone turned up a few times. The rearrangement links TRBV6-8 to TRBJ1-6; D is undetermined. The CDR3 runs 14 residues. Trimming left V 6 bases short and J 6 bases short, with 12 bases between. CDR1 is MNHGY, CDR2 SAAAGT, per germline. CDR3 region: CASSFGIFNSPLHF. In nucleotides, the CDR3 is TGTGCCAGCAGCTTCGGGATATTTAATTCACCCCTCCACTTT.

This sequence joins TRBV11-2 and TRBJ2-1; tentatively, D is TRBD2 (6 bases). The V end lost 5 bases, the J end lost 7 bases, and 15 bases lay between the germline ends. The V gene's germline CDR1 is SGHAT and CDR2 FQNNGV. The CDR3 totals 14 residues. The CDR3 protein is CASSPLAGGNEQFF. In DNA, the CDR3 is TGTGCCAGCAGCCCTCTAGCCGGGGGTAATGAGCAGTTCTTC. Complete variable domain (other parts from reference TRBV11-2 and TRBJ2-1): EAGVAQSPRYKIIEKRQSVAFWCNPISGHATLYWYQQILGQGPKLLIQFQNNGVVDDSQLPKDRFSAERLKGVDSTLKIQPAKLEDSAVYLCASSPLAGGNEQFFGPGTRLTVL.

CDR3 bases: TGTGCCAGCAGTCGGTGGGACCCCAACTACGAGCAGTACTTC. Protein sequence: CASSRWDPNYEQYF. The chain links TRBV11-2 to TRBJ2-7, with D possibly being TRBD1 or TRBD2 (5 bases each). Trimming removed 6 bases from V and 3 bases from J, with 15 bases in between. CDR3 length: 14 residues. Germline-derived CDR1 and CDR2 are SGHAT and FQNNGV. The entire variable domain, with the rest obtained from reference TRBV11-2 and TRBJ2-7, is as follows: EAGVAQSPRYKIIEKRQSVAFWCNPISGHATLYWYQQILGQGPKLLIQFQNNGVVDDSQLPKDRFSAERLKGVDSTLKIQPAKLEDSAVYLCASSRWDPNYEQYFGPGTRLTVT.

This sequence joins TRBV6-5 and TRBJ2-5; 10 positions agree with TRBD2. CDR1 MNHEY and CDR2 SVGAGI come from the germline V gene. V was clipped by 2 bases and J by 5 bases; unmatched bases: 8. The CDR3 is 16 amino acids. The CDR3 here is CASSYTPSGGGETQYF. In DNA form, the CDR3 reads TGTGCCAGCAGTTACACCCCTAGCGGGGGAGGGGAGACCCAGTACTTC.

The rearrangement uses TRBV12-5 and TRBJ2-7; D is possibly TRBD1 (5 bases). This CDR3 is 14 amino acids long. The V gene's germline CDR1 is LGHNT and CDR2 FRNRAP. V dropped 4 bases and J dropped 2 bases, with 12 bases sitting between them. CDR3 DNA sequence: TGTGCTAGTGGTTCCTCCGACAGACCCTACGAGCAGTACTTC. Its protein is CASGSSDRPYEQYF.

The chain joins TRBV5-4 to TRBJ2-5, with D possibly matching TRBD1 (5 bases). CDR1 is SGHNT and CDR2 is YYREEE in the germline V gene (reference sequence). The CDR3 is 14 residues long. V lost 0 bases and J lost 2, with 8 bases in between. CDR3 loop: CASSLDRRQETQYF. The CDR3 DNA is TGTGCCAGCAGCTTGGACAGGAGACAAGAGACCCAGTACTTC.

This rearrangement joins TRBV4-2 to TRBJ1-6, with D perhaps TRBD1 (6 bases). This CDR3 has 15 residues. Per the germline V gene, CDR1 is LGHNA and CDR2 is YNFKEQ. V gave up 2 bases and J gave up 14 bases, with 19 bases separating them. DNA of the CDR3: TGTGCCAGCAGCCAATATGAGGGGGACAAGGGATCCCTCCACTTT. Protein sequence: CASSQYEGDKGSLHF.

This clone was detected a few times. A junction end diverges from the germline sequence, so it may reflect a read error. The gene calls are TRBV10-2 and TRBJ2-7; no clear D gene. The CDR3 extends over 14 amino acids. Per the germline V gene, CDR1 is WSHSY and CDR2 is SAAADI. The CDR3 is CASSESMGSNEQYF. In nucleotides, the CDR3 is TGCGCCAGCAGTGAGTCGATGGGCTCCAACGAGCAGTACTTC.

The chain links TRBV27 to TRBJ2-3; 9 bases match TRBD2. With 6 bases clipped from V and 2 bases from J, the junction kept 6 bases outside the gene matches. The CDR3 consists of 15 residues. CDR1 is MNHEY, CDR2 SMNVEV, per germline (reference sequence). The CDR3 DNA is TGTGCCAGCAGAATAGCGGGGGCCTCCACAGATACGCAGTATTTT. Translation: CASRIAGASTDTQYF.

The DNA of the CDR3 is TGTGCCAGCATTGGCGGCTTATCTGGGGCCAACGTCCTGACTTTC. This encodes CASIGGLSGANVLTF. The V gene is TRBV2, the J gene TRBJ2-6, with D hard to call. Looked up from germline, CDR1 is SNHLY and CDR2 is FYNNEI. Trimming stripped 7 bases from V and 1 base from J, with 11 bases between. CDR3 length: 15 amino acids.

The V gene is TRBV10-3, the J gene TRBJ2-5, with D uncertain. V was cut by 0 bases and J by 2 bases, with 7 bases left in between. The germline gives CDR1 ENHRY, CDR2 SYGVKD. The CDR3 is 14 amino acids. The CDR3 loop is CAISESEVQETQYF. CDR3 nucleotides: TGTGCCATCAGTGAGTCGGAAGTTCAAGAGACCCAGTACTTC.

The genes are TRBV5-6 and TRBJ2-7; D not certain. CDR3 length: 13 residues. Germline V CDR1 and CDR2: SGHDT, YYEEEE. V shed 1 base and J shed 5 bases, with 10 bases lying between them. CDR3 amino acids: CASSLLYVNEQYF. CDR3 nucleotide sequence: TGTGCCAGCAGCTTGTTGTATGTCAACGAGCAGTACTTC. The full variable domain, completed using reference TRBV5-6 and TRBJ2-7, is DAGVTQSPTHLIKTRGQQVTLRCSPKSGHDTVSWYQQALGQGPQFIFQYYEEEERQRGNFPDRFSGHQFPNYSSELNVNALLLGDSALYLCASSLLYVNEQYFGPGTRLTVT.

The chain joins TRBV30 to TRBJ1-1, with a possible D match to TRBD1 (5 bases). The germline V and J ends were trimmed by 1 base and 8 bases, with 14 bases remaining between them. CDR3 length: 13 amino acids. Germline CDR1 GTSNPN, CDR2 SVGIG (reference sequence). The DNA of the CDR3 is TGTGCCTGGAGTGGGGAGGGGAGGCTAGAAGCTTTCTTT. This encodes CAWSGEGRLEAFF. Drawing the rest from reference TRBV30 and TRBJ1-1, the complete variable domain is SQTIHQWPATLVQPVGSPLSLECTVEGTSNPNLYWYRQAAGRGLQLLFYSVGIGQISSEVPQNLSASRPQDRQFILSSKKLLLSDSGFYLCAWSGEGRLEAFFGQGTRLTVV.